Each of the 14 T cell receptor beta chains below was sequenced from the same sample in a study of cytomegalovirus exposure and HLA in healthy donors. Primers for the PCR totalled 60 Vbeta and 13 Jbeta. The data were produced by immunoSEQ multiplex PCR, yet TCRdb's version contains in-frame clones alone and is incomplete. The sample has some 180,000 clones, 70% to 80% seen once. Specimen: PBMCs. These receptors originate from a man aged 18 to 29 in good health and CMV-seronegative.

J is TRBJ2-2 and V is TRBV5-1; weak D call: TRBD1 (5 bases). The V gene's germline CDR1 is SGHRS and CDR2 YFSETQ. V lost 5 bases and J lost 3, with 11 bases in between. CDR3 size: 14 residues. The CDR3 protein is CASRRQTDTGELFF. The CDR3 region has the DNA TGCGCCAGCAGAAGACAGACTGACACCGGGGAGCTGTTTTTT.

The chain combines TRBV5-1 with TRBJ2-2; 10 nucleotides match TRBD1. This CDR3 contains 19 residues. J was trimmed by 3 bases and V by 1 base; bases with no gene match: 12. Germline V gene lookup returns CDR1 SGHRS and CDR2 YFSETQ. CDR3 amino acids: CASSLPPPDRGSYTGELFF. The CDR3 DNA reads TGCGCCAGCAGCTTGCCGCCTCCGGACAGGGGGAGTTACACCGGGGAGCTGTTTTTT.

CDR3 nucleotide sequence: TGTGCCAGCAGTGACTCGACTAGCGGGGGGGCCATTCAGTACTTC. It codes for CASSDSTSGGAIQYF. This chain uses TRBV6-4 with TRBJ2-4, with 14 nucleotides matching TRBD2. The CDR3 runs 15 residues. Germline-derived CDR1 and CDR2 are MRHNA and SNTAGT. Trimming at V came to 0 bases and at J to 9 bases, leaving 1 base not matched to a gene.

The chain combines TRBV19 with TRBJ1-6, with 7 bases that match TRBD1. V lost 3 bases and J lost 6; bases outside the gene matches: 8. Germline V gene lookup returns CDR1 LNHDA and CDR2 SQIVND (reference sequence). This CDR3 region has 16 residues. The chain's CDR3 is CASSIRGDSFNSPLHF. CDR3 sequence (DNA): TGTGCCAGTAGTATCAGGGGGGACAGCTTTAATTCACCCCTCCACTTT.

This clone was detected only once. This chain links TRBV30 with TRBJ2-7; 11 bases match TRBD1. J lost 13 bases, V lost 1 base, and 3 bases had no gene match. Germline V CDR1 and CDR2: GTSNPN, SVGIG (reference sequence). This CDR3 region has 11 residues. The CDR3 loop reads CAWSEGTGGYF. The DNA of the CDR3 is TGTGCCTGGAGTGAAGGGACAGGGGGTTACTTC.

The V and J genes are TRBV30 and TRBJ1-1; 8 nucleotides match TRBD1. V lost 0 bases to trimming and J lost 1 base; unmatched junction nucleotides: 10. CDR1 and CDR2 (germline): GTSNPN, SVGIG (reference sequence). The CDR3 extends over 17 amino acids. The chain's CDR3 is CAWSVRLVGQGNTEAFF. For the CDR3, the DNA is TGTGCCTGGAGTGTACGGTTAGTAGGACAGGGGAACACTGAAGCTTTCTTT.

The chain employs TRBV6-5 and TRBJ1-2; TRBD1 matches 9 bases. Germline loops: CDR1 MNHEY, CDR2 SVGAGI. The J segment lost 5 bases and the V segment lost 6 bases, leaving 10 bases of the junction unmatched. The CDR3 has 15 residues. CDR3 loop: CASSYGQGPGYGYTF. The CDR3 DNA reads as TGTGCCAGCAGCTACGGACAGGGGCCTGGATATGGCTACACCTTC.

This clone was observed a single time. The V call is TRBV6-4, the J call TRBJ2-1; a possible D gene is TRBD2 (6 bases). Per germline, CDR1 MRHNA and CDR2 SNTAGT. The V end lost 7 bases, the J end lost 10 bases, and 17 bases lay between the germline ends. The CDR3 has 13 residues. The CDR3 region has the DNA TGTGCCAGCACCCGGCGGAGGGTGGAGGAGCAGTTCTTC. It yields the protein CASTRRRVEEQFF.

This chain uses TRBV14 with TRBJ2-1, with D maybe TRBD1 (5 bases). The CDR3 spans 17 residues. Germline V gene sequence: CDR1 SGHDN, CDR2 FVKESK. V lost 3 bases and J 2 bases, leaving 17 bases between the germline ends. The CDR3, as DNA: TGTGCCAGCAGCCACCCTCTTGGGGCTAGGACCTACAATGAGCAGTTCTTC. The encoded protein is CASSHPLGARTYNEQFF.

The CDR3 loop is CASSDGGVYGYTF. The CDR3 bases are TGTGCCAGCAGTGATGGGGGCGTCTATGGCTACACCTTC. The chain uses TRBV2 and TRBJ1-2, with D possibly matching TRBD1 (6 bases). V shed 3 bases and J shed 4 bases, with 9 bases lying between them. Germline V gives CDR1 SNHLY, CDR2 FYNNEI. There are 13 residues in the CDR3.

The V and J genes are TRBV5-6 and TRBJ2-7; 7 nucleotides match TRBD2. V was clipped by 6 bases and J by 6 bases; unmatched bases: 15. The CDR3 contains 15 residues. Germline loops: CDR1 SGHDT, CDR2 YYEEEE. The CDR3 sequence: CASTLRRWGGGEQYF. The CDR3 nucleotides are TGTGCCAGCACCCTTCGACGGTGGGGGGGTGGCGAGCAGTACTTC.

The rearrangement uses TRBV29-1 and TRBJ1-3; a possible D gene is TRBD1 (6 bases). V shed 6 bases and J shed 4 bases, with 16 bases lying between them. Germline CDR1 and CDR2: SQVTM and ANQGSEA. This CDR3 has 14 residues. The CDR3 nucleotides read TGCAGCGTCCACACAGGGTTGGGCGGAAACACCATATATTTT. It specifies CSVHTGLGGNTIYF. The full variable domain, with the rest looked up from reference TRBV29-1 and TRBJ1-3, is SAVISQKPSRDICQRGTSLTIQCQVDSQVTMMFWYRQQPGQSLTLIATANQGSEATYESGFVIDKFPISRPNLTFSTLTVSNMSPEDSSIYLCSVHTGLGGNTIYFGEGSWLTVV.

The sample holds one count of this clone. The V and J genes are TRBV25-1 and TRBJ1-6, with D perhaps matching TRBD1 (5 bases). The CDR3 is 16 amino acids. Deletions cut 5 bases from V and 8 bases from J, with 19 bases between. Germline CDR1 reads MGHDK; CDR2 reads SYGVNS. CDR3 residues: CASSSRGGWGDSPLHF. The CDR3 bases are TGTGCCAGCAGTTCCCGGGGGGGGTGGGGTGATTCACCCCTCCACTTT.

The rearrangement joins TRBV28 to TRBJ1-2, with 9 bases that match TRBD1. CDR3 length: 17 residues. Germline V gives CDR1 MDHEN, CDR2 SYDVKM. V gave up 2 bases and J gave up 3 bases; unmatched junction bases: 10. Here the CDR3 DNA reads TGTGCCAGCAGTTTAAGGGTCGGACAGGGGCATTACTATGGCTACACCTTC. It specifies CASSLRVGQGHYYGYTF.